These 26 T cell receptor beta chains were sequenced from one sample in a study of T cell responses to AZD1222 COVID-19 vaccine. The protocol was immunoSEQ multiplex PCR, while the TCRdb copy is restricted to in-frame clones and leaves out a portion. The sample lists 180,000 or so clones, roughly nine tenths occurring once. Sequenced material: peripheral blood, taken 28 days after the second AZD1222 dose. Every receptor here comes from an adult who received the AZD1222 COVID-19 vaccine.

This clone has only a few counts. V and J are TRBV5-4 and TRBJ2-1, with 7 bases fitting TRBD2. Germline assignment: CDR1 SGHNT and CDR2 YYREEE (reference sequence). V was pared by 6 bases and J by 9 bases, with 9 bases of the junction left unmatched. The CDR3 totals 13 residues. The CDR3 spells CASMGGRRGEQFF. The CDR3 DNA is TGTGCCAGCATGGGCGGGAGAAGGGGTGAGCAGTTCTTC. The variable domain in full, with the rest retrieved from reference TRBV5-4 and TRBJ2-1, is ETGVTQSPTHLIKTRGQQVTLRCSSQSGHNTVSWYQQALGQGPQFIFQYYREEENGRGNFPPRFSGLQFPNYSSELNVNALELDDSALYLCASMGGRRGEQFFGPGTRLTVL.

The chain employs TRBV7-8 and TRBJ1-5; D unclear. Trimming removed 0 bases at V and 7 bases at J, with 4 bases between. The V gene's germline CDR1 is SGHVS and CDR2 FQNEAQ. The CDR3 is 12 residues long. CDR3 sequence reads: CASSLANQPQHF. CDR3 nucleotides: TGTGCCAGCAGCTTAGCCAACCAGCCCCAGCATTTT.

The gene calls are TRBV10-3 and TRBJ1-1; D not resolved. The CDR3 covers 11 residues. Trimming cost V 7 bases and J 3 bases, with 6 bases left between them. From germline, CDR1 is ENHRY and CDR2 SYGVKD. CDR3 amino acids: CAIKADTEAFF. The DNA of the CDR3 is TGTGCCATCAAGGCGGACACTGAAGCTTTCTTT.

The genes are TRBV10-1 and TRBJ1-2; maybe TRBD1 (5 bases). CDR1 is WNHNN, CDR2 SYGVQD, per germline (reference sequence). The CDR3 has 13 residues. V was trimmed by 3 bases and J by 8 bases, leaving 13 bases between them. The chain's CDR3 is CASSERDSGGYTF. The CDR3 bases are TGCGCCAGCAGTGAAAGGGACTCGGGGGGCTACACCTTC.

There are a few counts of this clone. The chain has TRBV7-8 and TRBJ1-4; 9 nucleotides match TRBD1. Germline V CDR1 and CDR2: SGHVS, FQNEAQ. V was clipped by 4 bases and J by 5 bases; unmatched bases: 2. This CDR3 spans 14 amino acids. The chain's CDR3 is CASSSTGGNEKLFF. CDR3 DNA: TGTGCCAGCAGCTCGACAGGGGGAAATGAAAAACTGTTTTTT. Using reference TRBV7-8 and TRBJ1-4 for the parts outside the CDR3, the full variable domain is GAGVSQSPRYKVAKRGQDVALRCDPISGHVSLFWYQQALGQGPEFLTYFQNEAQLDKSGLPSDRFFAERPEGSVSTLKIQRTQQEDSAVYLCASSSTGGNEKLFFGSGTQLSVL.

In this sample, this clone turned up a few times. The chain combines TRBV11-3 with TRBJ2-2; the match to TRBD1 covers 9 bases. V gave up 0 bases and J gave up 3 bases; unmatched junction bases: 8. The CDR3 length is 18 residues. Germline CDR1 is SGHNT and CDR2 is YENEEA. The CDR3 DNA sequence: TGTGCCAGCAGCTTAGATCGACAGGGGGAAGTACACACCGGGGAGCTGTTTTTT. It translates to CASSLDRQGEVHTGELFF. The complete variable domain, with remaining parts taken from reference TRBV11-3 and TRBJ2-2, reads EAGVVQSPRYKIIEKKQPVAFWCNPISGHNTLYWYLQNLGQGPELLIRYENEEAVDDSQLPKDRFSAERLKGVDSTLKIQPAELGDSAVYLCASSLDRQGEVHTGELFFGEGSRLTVL.

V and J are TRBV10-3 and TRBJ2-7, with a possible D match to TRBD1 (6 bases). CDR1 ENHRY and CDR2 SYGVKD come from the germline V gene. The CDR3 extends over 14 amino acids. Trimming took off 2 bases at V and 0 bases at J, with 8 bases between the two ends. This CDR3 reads CAISEGQSSYEQYF. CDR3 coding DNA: TGTGCCATCAGTGAGGGACAGTCCTCCTACGAGCAGTACTTC.

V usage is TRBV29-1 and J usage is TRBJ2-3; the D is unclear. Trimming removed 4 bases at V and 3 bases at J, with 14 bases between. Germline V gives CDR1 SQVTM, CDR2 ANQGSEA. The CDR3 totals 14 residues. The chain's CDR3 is CSVGRFRGTDTQYF. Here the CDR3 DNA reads TGCAGCGTTGGGCGATTTCGCGGAACAGATACGCAGTATTTT.

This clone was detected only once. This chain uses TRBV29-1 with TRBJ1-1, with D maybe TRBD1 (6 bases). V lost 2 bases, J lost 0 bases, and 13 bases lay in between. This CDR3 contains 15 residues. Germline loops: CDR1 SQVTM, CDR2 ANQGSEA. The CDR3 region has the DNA TGCAGCGTTGAACACAGGGTTTCGATGAACACTGAAGCTTTCTTT. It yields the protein CSVEHRVSMNTEAFF.

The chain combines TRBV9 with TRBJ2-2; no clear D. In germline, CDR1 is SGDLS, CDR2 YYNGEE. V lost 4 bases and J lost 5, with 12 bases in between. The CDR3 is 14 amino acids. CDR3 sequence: CASSPSTLTGELFF. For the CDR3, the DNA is TGTGCCAGCAGCCCATCGACACTGACCGGGGAGCTGTTTTTT.

CDR3 sequence: CASSPIGEEWDYGYTF. CDR3 in DNA: TGTGCCAGCAGCCCCATAGGGGAGGAGTGGGACTATGGCTACACCTTC. The chain links TRBV27 to TRBJ1-2; a possible D gene is TRBD1 (5 bases). The V and J ends lost 6 bases and 3 bases respectively, with 20 bases between them. CDR1 MNHEY and CDR2 SMNVEV come from the germline V gene (reference sequence). The CDR3 contains 16 residues.

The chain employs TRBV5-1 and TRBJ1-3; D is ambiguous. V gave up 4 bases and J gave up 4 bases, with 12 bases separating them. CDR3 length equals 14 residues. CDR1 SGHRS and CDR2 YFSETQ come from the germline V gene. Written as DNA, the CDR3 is TGCGCCAGCAGCCGGATGGTCGGAGGAAACACCATATATTTT. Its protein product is CASSRMVGGNTIYF.

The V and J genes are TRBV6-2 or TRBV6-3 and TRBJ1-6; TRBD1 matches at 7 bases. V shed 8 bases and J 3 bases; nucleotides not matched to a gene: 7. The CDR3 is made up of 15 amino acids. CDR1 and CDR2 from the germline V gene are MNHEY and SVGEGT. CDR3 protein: CASRPTGSYNSPLHF. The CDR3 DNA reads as TGTGCCAGCCGCCCGACAGGGAGCTATAATTCACCCCTCCACTTT.

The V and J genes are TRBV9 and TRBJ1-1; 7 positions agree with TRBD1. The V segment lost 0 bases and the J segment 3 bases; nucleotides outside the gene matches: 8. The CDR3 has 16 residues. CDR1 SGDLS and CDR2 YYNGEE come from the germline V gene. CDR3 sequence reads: CASSVEGGDRDTEAFF. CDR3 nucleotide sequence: TGTGCCAGCAGCGTAGAGGGGGGTGACAGGGACACTGAAGCTTTCTTT.

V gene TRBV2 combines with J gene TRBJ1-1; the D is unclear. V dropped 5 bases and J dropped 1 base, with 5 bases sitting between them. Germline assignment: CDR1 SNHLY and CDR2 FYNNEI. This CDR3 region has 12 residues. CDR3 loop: CASSWGNTEAFF. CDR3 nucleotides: TGTGCCAGCAGTTGGGGGAACACTGAAGCTTTCTTT.

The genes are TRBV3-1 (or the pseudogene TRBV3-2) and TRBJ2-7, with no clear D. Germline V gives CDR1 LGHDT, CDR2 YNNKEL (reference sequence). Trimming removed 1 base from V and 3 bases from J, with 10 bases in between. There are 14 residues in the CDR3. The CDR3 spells CASSQAGRVYEQYF. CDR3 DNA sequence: TGTGCCAGCAGCCAAGCTGGCAGAGTCTACGAGCAGTACTTC.

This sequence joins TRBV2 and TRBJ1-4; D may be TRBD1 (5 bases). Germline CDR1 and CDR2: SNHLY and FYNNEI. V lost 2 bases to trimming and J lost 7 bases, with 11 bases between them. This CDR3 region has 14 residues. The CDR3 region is CASSEQGLAEKLFF. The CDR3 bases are TGTGCCAGCAGTGAACAGGGATTAGCTGAAAAACTGTTTTTT.

CDR3 residues: CSGSGRVSSTDTQYF. In DNA form, the CDR3 reads TGCAGTGGTAGCGGGAGGGTTTCTAGCACAGATACGCAGTATTTT. The chain combines TRBV29-1 with TRBJ2-3; TRBD2 agrees at 11 bases. The CDR3 runs to 15 residues. Germline CDR1 SQVTM, CDR2 ANQGSEA.

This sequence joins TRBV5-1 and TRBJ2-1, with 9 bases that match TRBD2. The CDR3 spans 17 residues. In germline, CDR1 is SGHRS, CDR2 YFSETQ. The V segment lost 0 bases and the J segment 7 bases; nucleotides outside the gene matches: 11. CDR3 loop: CASSLVDGLAGRNEQFF. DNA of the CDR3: TGCGCCAGCAGCTTGGTCGACGGGCTAGCGGGAAGGAATGAGCAGTTCTTC.

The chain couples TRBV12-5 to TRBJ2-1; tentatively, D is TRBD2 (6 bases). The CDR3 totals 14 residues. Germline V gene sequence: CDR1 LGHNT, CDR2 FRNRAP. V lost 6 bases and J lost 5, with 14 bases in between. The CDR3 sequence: CASGLGGRDNEQFF. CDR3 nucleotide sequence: TGTGCTAGTGGCCTGGGGGGAAGGGACAATGAGCAGTTCTTC.

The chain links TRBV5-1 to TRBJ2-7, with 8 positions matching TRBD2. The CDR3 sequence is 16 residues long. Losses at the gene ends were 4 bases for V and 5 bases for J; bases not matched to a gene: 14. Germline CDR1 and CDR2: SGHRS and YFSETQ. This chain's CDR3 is CASSTGNGGRIHEQYF. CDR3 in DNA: TGCGCCAGCAGCACCGGGAACGGCGGGAGGATACACGAGCAGTACTTC.

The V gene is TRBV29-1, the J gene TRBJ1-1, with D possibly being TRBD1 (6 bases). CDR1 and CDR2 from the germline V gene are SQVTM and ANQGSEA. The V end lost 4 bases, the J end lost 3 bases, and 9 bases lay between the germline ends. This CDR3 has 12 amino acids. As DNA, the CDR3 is TGCAGCGTTGCAAGGACAGACACTGAAGCTTTCTTT. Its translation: CSVARTDTEAFF. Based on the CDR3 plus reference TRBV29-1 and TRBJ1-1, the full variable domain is SAVISQKPSRDICQRGTSLTIQCQVDSQVTMMFWYRQQPGQSLTLIATANQGSEATYESGFVIDKFPISRPNLTFSTLTVSNMSPEDSSIYLCSVARTDTEAFFGQGTRLTVV.

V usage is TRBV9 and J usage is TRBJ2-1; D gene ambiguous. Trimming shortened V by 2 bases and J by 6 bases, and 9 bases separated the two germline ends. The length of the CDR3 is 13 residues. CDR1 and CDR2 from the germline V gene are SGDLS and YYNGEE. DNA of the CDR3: TGTGCCAGCAGCGTTCCGGTAGGCAATGAGCAGTTCTTC. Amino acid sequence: CASSVPVGNEQFF.

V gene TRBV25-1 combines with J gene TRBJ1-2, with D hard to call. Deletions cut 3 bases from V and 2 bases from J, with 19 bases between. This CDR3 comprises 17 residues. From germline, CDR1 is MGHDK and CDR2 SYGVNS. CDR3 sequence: CASSEGSAYSLNYGYTF. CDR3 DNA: TGTGCCAGCAGTGAGGGGTCAGCGTACTCCCTGAACTATGGCTACACCTTC.

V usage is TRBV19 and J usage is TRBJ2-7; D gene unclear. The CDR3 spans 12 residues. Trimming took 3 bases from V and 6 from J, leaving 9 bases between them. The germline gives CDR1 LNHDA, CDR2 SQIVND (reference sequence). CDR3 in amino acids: CASSIFGTEQYF. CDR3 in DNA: TGTGCCAGTAGTATTTTCGGCACCGAGCAGTACTTC.

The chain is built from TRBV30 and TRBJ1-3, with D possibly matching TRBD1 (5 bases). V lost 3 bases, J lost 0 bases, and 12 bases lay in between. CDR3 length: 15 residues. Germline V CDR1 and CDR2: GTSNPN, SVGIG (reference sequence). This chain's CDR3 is CAWSGQGSSGNTIYF. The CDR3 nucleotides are TGTGCCTGGAGCGGGCAGGGATCCTCTGGAAACACCATATATTTT.